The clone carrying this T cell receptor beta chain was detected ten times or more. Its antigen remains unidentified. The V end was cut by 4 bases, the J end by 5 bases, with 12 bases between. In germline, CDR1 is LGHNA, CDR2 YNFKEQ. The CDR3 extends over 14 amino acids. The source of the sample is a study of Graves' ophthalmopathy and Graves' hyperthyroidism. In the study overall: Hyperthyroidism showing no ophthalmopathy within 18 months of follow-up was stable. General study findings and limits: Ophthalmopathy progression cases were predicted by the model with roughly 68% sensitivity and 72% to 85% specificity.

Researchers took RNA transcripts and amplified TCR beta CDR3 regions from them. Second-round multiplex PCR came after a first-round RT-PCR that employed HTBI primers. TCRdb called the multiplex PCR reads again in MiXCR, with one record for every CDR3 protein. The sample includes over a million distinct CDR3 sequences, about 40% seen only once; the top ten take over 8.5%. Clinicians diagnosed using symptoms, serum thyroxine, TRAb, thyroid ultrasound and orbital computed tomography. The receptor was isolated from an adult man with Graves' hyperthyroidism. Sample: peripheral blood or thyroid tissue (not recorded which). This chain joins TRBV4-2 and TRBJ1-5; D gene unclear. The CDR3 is CASSPGYGDQPQHF. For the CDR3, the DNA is TGTGCCAGCAGCCCGGGATATGGGGATCAGCCCCAGCATTTT.